This note documents a single T cell receptor beta chain sequence. Sequence at one end of the junction differs from germline and may be a read error. This entry comes from a study of blood T cell repertoires in COVID-19. Across the study: Researchers got acute and convalescent COVID-19 samples from the United States, Italy and Spain. From T cells, B-cell-depleted T cells, or PBMCs came the material, which was cDNA or gDNA.

Original processing notes: Estimation of nucleated cell counts relied on the amplification of reference gene primers. Sequenced by immunoSEQ multiplex PCR; TCRdb stores in-frame clones only, minus some. V and J calls and clone size follow that table, whereas D and trimming were derived from the DNA. This sample has 120,000 to 150,000 clones; about four fifths occur once, and the top ten carry under 10%. Seattle patients were enrolled during active infection and followed longitudinally. Germline values: CDR1 MNHEY, CDR2 SVGAGI. The CDR3 runs 12 residues. The V and J genes are TRBV6-5 and TRBJ1-2; D not certain. This sequence originates from a young man with COVID-19, enrolled during active disease. The sequenced material came from peripheral blood. The CDR3 reads CASSYSGDARLF. The CDR3 nucleotides read TGTGCCAGCAGTTACTCGGGAGATGCCCGTCTCTTC.